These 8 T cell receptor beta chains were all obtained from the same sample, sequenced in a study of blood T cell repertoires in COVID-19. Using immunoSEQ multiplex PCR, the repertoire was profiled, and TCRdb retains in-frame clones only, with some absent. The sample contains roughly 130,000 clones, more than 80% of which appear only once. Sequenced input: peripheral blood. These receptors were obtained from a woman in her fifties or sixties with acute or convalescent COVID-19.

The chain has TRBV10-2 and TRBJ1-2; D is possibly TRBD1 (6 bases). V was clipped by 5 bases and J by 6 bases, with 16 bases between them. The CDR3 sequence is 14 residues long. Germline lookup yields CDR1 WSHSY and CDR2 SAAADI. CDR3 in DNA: TGCGCCAGCAGTCTCGGGGGGGCAGCCGATGGCTACACCTTC. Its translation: CASSLGGAADGYTF.

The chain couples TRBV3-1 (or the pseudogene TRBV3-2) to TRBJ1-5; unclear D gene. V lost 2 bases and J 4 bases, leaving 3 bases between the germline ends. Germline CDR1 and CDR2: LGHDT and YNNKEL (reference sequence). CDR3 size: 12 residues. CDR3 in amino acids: CASSQLNQPQHF. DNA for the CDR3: TGTGCCAGCAGCCAACTAAATCAGCCCCAGCATTTT.

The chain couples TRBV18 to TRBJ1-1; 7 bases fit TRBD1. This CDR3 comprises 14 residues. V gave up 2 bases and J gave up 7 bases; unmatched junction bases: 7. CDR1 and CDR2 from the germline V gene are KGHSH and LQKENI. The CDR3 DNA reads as TGTGCCAGCTCACCATCCGGCAGGGGGTTTGAAGCTTTCTTT. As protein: CASSPSGRGFEAFF. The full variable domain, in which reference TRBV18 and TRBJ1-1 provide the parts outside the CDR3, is NAGVMQNPRHLVRRRGQEARLRCSPMKGHSHVYWYRQLPEEGLKFMVYLQKENIIDESGMPKERFSAEFPKEGPSILRIQQVVRGDSAAYFCASSPSGRGFEAFFGQGTRLTVV.

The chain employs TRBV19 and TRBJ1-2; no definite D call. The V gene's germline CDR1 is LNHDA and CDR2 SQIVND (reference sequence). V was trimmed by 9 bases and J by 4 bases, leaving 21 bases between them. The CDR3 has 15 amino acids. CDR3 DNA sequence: TGTGCCAGCGGTCAGGCGGGGTTGGGCCGCTATGGCTACACCTTC. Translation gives CASGQAGLGRYGYTF.

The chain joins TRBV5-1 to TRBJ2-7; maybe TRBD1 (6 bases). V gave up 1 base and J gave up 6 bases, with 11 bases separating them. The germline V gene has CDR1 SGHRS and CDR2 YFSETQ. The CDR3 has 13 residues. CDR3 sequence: CASSLTGLGEQYV. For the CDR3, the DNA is TGCGCCAGCAGCTTGACAGGGCTGGGCGAGCAGTACGTC.

Here the CDR3 DNA reads TGCGCCAGCAGCTTCGGTCTAGTAAACAATGAGCAGTTCTTC. The encoded protein is CASSFGLVNNEQFF. J is TRBJ2-1 and V is TRBV5-1; D unresolved. V was clipped by 2 bases and J by 5 bases, with 11 bases between them. This CDR3 is 14 amino acids long. Per germline, CDR1 SGHRS and CDR2 YFSETQ.

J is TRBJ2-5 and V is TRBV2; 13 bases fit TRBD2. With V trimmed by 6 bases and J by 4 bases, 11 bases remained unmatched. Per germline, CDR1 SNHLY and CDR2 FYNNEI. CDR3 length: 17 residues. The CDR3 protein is CASSRLAGGMVGETQYF. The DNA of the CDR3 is TGTGCCAGCAGCCGACTAGCGGGGGGAATGGTGGGAGAGACCCAGTACTTC.

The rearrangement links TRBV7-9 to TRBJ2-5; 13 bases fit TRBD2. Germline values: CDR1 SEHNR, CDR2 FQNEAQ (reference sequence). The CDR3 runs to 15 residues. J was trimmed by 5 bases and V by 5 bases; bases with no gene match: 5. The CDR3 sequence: CASSPLAGGLETQYF. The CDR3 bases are TGTGCCAGCAGCCCACTAGCGGGGGGGCTGGAGACCCAGTACTTC.